Sequencing of this TCR beta chain was carried out in a study of blood T cell repertoires in COVID-19. Produced via immunoSEQ multiplex PCR; TCRdb's table is partial and in-frame only. The data hold 55,000 to 80,000 clones, with over 80% observed a single time. CDR3 length: 12 residues. CDR1 GTSNPN and CDR2 SVGIG come from the germline V gene (reference sequence). Deletions cut 0 bases from V and 5 bases from J, with 7 bases between. Sequenced input: peripheral blood. This clonotype was sampled from a woman aged 80 or over with acute or convalescent COVID-19. This chain joins TRBV30 and TRBJ1-2; D possibly corresponds to TRBD1 (5 bases). Here the CDR3 reads CAWSVRGYGYTF. The CDR3 DNA reads as TGTGCCTGGAGTGTACGGGGGTATGGCTACACCTTC.